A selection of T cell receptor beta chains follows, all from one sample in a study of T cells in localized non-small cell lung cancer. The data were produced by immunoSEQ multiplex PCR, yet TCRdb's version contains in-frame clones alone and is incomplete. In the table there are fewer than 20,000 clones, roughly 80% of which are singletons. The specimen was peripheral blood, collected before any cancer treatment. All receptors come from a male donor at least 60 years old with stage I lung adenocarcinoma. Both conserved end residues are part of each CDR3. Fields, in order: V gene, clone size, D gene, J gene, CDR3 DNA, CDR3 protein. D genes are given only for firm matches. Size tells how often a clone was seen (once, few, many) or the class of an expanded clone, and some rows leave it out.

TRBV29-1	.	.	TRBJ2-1	TGCAGCGTTCTTAGAATGTTCTCCGAGGTGGGGAATGAGCAGTTCTTC	CSVLRMFSEVGNEQFF
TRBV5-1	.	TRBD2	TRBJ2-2	TGCGCCAGCAGCGGGGATCTAGCGGGGACCGGGGAGCTGTTTTTT	CASSGDLAGTGELFF
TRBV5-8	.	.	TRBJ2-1	TGTGCCAGCAATCCGAGCTCCTACAATGAGCAGTTCTTC	CASNPSSYNEQFF
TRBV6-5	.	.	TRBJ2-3	TGTGCCAGCAGCTCCAGGGGCAGGGCAGATACGCAGTATTTT	CASSSRGRADTQYF
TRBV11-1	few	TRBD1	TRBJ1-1	TGTGCCAGCAGCACCAGACAGGGGAGGACTGAAGCTTTCTTT	CASSTRQGRTEAFF
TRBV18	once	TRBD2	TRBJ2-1	TGTGCCAGCTCACCCGGGGGTAGCGGGGGACGGAATGAGCAGTTCTTC	CASSPGGSGGRNEQFF
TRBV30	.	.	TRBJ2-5	TGTGCCTGGGGTCCCTGGGGAGAAGAGACCCAGTACTTC	CAWGPWGEETQYF
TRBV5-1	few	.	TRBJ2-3	TGCGCCAGCAGCCCCCGTCAGGGCACAGATACGCAGTATTTT	CASSPRQGTDTQYF
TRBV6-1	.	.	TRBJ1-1	TGTGCCAGCAGTCCCTGGGGGATAAACACTGAAGCTTTCTTT	CASSPWGINTEAFF
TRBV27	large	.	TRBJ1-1	TGTGCCAGCAGGCCCGGGGGCGTCACTGAAGCTTTCTTT	CASRPGGVTEAFF
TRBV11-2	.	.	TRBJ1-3	TGTGCCAGCAGCTTTCCCGGTATTAGAAACACCATATATTTT	CASSFPGIRNTIYF
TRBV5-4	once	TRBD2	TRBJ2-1	TGTGCCAGCAGCTTGAGGACTAGCGGGAGCTCGAATGAGCAGTTCTTC	CASSLRTSGSSNEQFF
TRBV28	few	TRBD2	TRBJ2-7	TGTGCCAGCAGCCCCTCGGGACTAGTCTCCTACGAGCAGTACTTC	CASSPSGLVSYEQYF
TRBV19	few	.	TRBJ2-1	TGTGCCAGTAGTGCGGCCCTCTACTATGAGCAGTTCTTC	CASSAALYYEQFF
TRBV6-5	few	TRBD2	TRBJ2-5	TGTGCCAGCAGGGGACTAGCGGAAGAGACCCAGTACTTC	CASRGLAEETQYF
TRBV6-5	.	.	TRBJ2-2	TGTGCCAGCAGGCCCACCCCGGGAGACACCGGGGAGCTGTTTTTT	CASRPTPGDTGELFF
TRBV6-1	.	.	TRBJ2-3	TGTGCCAGCGGTAGCGGATTTCACACAGATACGCAGTATTTT	CASGSGFHTDTQYF
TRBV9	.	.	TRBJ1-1	TGTGCCAGCAGCGTAGATTGGGCGGACACTGAAGCTTTCTTT	CASSVDWADTEAFF
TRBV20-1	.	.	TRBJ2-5	TGCAGTGCTTCCGGGGACGAGACCCAGTACTTC	CSASGDETQYF
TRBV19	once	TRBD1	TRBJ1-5	TGTGCCAGTAGCCTCGGGACAGGCAGCAATCAGCCCCAGCATTTT	CASSLGTGSNQPQHF
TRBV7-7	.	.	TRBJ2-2	TGTGCTAGCAGCTTACGACTGCAAGCGAACACCGGGGAGCTGTTTTTT	CASSLRLQANTGELFF
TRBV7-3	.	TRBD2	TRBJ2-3	TGCGCCAGCAGTGAAGTCGGCGGGAGGACCTCCACAAGCACAGATACGCAGTATTTT	CASSEVGGRTSTSTDTQYF
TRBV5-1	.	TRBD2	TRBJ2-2	TGCGCCAGCTCCGGGACTAAAGGGGCCGGGGAGCTGTTTTTT	CASSGTKGAGELFF
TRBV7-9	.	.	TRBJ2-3	TGTGCCAGCAAGGAGGAAGATACGCAGTATTTT	CASKEEDTQYF
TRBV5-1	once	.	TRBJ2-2	TGCGCCAGCAGCTTCCGGGGCCAAAGTGGGACCGGGGAGCTGTTTTTT	CASSFRGQSGTGELFF
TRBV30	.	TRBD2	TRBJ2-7	TGTGCCTGGAGTGTGAGACTAGCGGGCCACTACGAGCAGTACTTC	CAWSVRLAGHYEQYF
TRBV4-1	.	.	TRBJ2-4	TGCGCCAGCAGCCAAGATGTAGAACTCCAGTACTTC	CASSQDVELQYF
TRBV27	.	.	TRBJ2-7	TGTGCCAGCAGTTTATCGACGTATCCAGGCCTGATCAAAGCCTACGAGCAGTACTTC	CASSLSTYPGLIKAYEQYF
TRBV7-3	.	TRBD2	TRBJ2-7	TGTGCCAGCAGCTTAGCCGGGACTAGCGGGACCTACGAGCAGTACTTC	CASSLAGTSGTYEQYF
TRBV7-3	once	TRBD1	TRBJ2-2	TGTGCCAGCAGCCTAGGACAGGTCGACACCGGGGAGCTGTTTTTT	CASSLGQVDTGELFF
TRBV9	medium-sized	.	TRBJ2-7	TGTGCCAGCAGCCCATTTTTAGGTGGGGGCCACGAGCAGTACTTC	CASSPFLGGGHEQYF
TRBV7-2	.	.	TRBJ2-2	TGTGCCAGCAGCTTTAGTCTAGGCTTGAATACCGGGGAGCTGTTTTTT	CASSFSLGLNTGELFF
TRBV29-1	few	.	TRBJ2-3	TGCAGCGTTCGTAGAGTTCTCTCCTCCACAGATACGCAGTATTTT	CSVRRVLSSTDTQYF
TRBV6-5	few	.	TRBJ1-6	TGTGCCAGCAGTTCCCGGGACACAAATTCACCCCTCCACTTT	CASSSRDTNSPLHF
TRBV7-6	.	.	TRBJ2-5	TGTGCCAGCAGCTTAGCGCATACTAGACAAGAGACCCAGTACTTC	CASSLAHTRQETQYF
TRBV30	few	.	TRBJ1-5	TGTGCCTGGGCGCCACTGGTAGGCAGCTTCTATAGCAATCAGCCCCAGCATTTT	CAWAPLVGSFYSNQPQHF
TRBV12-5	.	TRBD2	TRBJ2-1	TGTGCTAGTGCCCCCGAAGCGGGAGATTACAATGAGCAGTTCTTC	CASAPEAGDYNEQFF
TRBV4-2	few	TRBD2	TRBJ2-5	TGTGCCAGCAGCCATACGACTAGCGACGAGACCCAGTACTTC	CASSHTTSDETQYF
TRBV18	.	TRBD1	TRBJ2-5	TGTGCCAGCTCACAGAACAGGGGAGAGACCCAGTACTTC	CASSQNRGETQYF
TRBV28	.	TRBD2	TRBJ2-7	TGTGCCAGCAGGGACACTCACGCGGGGGGGGTGGAAGAGCAGTACTTC	CASRDTHAGGVEEQYF
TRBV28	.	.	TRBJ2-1	TGTGCCAGCAGTTCTAGGGGGAACCCAGGTGAGGATGAGCAGTTCTTC	CASSSRGNPGEDEQFF
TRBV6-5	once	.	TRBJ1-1	TGTGCCAGCAGTAAATATACAGAGGGGATTGAAGCTTTCTTT	CASSKYTEGIEAFF
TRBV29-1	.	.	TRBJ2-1	TGCAGCGTTGTAAGGGTCCGGAATGAGCAGTTCTTC	CSVVRVRNEQFF
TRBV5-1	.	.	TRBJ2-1	TGCGCCAGCAGCTTTATCGACAATGAGCAGTTCTTC	CASSFIDNEQFF
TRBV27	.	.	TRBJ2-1	TGTGCCAGCACCCTGAGTTGGGGCCCGAACAATGAGCAGTTCTTC	CASTLSWGPNNEQFF
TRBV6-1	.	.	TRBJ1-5	TGTGCCAGCACCGGGGACCTCCGTAGCAATCAGCCCCAGCATTTT	CASTGDLRSNQPQHF
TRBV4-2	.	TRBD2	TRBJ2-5	TGTGCCAGCAGCCAGGGTAGCGGGAGGGGAAGAGAGACCCAGTACTTC	CASSQGSGRGRETQYF
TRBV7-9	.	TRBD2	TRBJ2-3	TGTGCCAGCAGCCACTCGACTAGCGGGGGTCCAGATACGCAGTATTTT	CASSHSTSGGPDTQYF
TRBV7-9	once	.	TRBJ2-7	TGTGCCAGCAGCCCTGGCACTGTCTCCACGGGGGAGCAGTACTTC	CASSPGTVSTGEQYF
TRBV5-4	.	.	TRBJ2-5	TGTGCCAGCAGCTTAGATCCGGACAGTCAAGAGACCCAGTACTTC	CASSLDPDSQETQYF